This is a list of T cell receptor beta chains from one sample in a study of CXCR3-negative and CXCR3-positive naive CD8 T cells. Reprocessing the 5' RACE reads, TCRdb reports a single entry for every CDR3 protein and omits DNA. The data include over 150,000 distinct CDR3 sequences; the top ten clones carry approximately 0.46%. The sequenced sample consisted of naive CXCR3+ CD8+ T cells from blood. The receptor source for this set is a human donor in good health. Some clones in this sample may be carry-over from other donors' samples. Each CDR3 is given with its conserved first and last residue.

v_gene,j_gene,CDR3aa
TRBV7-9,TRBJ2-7,CASSLASSGLSYEQYF
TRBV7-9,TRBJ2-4,CASSSLADGAKNIQYF
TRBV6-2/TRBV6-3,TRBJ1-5,CASSYVGGNQPQHF
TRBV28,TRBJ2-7,CASTGRAYEQYF
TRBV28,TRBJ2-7,CASSSWKTSEGSLYEQYF
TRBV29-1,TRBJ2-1,CSVGGVQGERGNEQFF
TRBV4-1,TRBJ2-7,CASSQNRGAKSYEQYF
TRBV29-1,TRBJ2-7,CSVEMRGELNEQYF
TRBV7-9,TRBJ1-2,CASSLSGWSDGYTF
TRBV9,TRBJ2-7,CASSVLVSAGVEQYF
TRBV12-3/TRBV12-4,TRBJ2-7,CASSQLAGVGSEQYF
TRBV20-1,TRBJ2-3,CSARETIGRPSDTQYF
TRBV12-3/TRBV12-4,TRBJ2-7,CASSLFQTSSYEQYF
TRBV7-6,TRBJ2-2,CASSLVEQPGELFF
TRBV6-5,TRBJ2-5,CASSDQGDSETQYF
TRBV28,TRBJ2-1,CASSLRDSYNEQFF
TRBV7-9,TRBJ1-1,CASSLGTVDSNTEAFF
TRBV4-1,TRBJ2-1,CASSHPRGETGGSYNEQFF
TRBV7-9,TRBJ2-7,CASSLDQGVPYEQYF
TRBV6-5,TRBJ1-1,CASSGHYNTEAFF
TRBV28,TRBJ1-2,CASSLWGELSGYTF
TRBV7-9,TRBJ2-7,CASSLAGVPYEQYF
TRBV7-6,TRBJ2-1,CASGGAEAYNEQFF
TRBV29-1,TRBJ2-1,CSVVSPGTSGSSYNEQFF
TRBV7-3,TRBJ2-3,CASSLGVSTDTQYF
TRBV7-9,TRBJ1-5,CASSLAGMGQPQHF
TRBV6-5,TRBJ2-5,CASSPPQRGGGGETQYF
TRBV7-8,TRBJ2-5,CASSSRTVQETQYF
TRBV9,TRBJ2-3,CASAEGGDTQYF
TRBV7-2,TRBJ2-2,CASSLAPSGGASGELFF
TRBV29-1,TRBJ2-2,CSVRTGVTITGELFF
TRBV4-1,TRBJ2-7,CASSQDPTGGFYEQYF
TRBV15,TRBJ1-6,CATSLDRAANSPLHF
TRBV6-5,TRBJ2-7,CASGWVQGAYEQYF
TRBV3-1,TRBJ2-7,CASSQDGTGFYEQYF
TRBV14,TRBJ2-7,CASSLRSPYEQYF
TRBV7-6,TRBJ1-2,CASSLGSGVYYGYTF
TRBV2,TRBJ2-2,CASSDSSGRLIGELFF